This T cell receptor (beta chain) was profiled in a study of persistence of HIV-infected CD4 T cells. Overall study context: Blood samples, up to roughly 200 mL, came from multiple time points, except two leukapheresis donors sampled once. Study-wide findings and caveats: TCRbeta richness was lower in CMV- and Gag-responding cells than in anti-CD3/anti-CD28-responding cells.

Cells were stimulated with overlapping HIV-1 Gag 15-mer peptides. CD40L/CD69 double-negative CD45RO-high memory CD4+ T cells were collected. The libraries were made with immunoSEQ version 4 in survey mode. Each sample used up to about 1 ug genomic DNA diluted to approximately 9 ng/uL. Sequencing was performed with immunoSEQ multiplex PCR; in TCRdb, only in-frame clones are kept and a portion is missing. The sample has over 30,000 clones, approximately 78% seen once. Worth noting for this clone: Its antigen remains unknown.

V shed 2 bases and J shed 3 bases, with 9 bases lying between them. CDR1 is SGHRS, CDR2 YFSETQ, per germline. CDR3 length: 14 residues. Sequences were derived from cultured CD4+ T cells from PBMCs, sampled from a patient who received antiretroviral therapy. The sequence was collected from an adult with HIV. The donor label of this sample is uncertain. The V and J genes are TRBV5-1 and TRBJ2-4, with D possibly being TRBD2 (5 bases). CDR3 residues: CASSFEGVKNIQYF. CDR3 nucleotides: TGCGCCAGCAGCTTCGAGGGCGTCAAAAACATTCAGTACTTC.